What follows are 32 T cell receptor beta chains derived from one specimen sequenced in a study of blood T cell repertoires in COVID-19. The method was immunoSEQ multiplex PCR; TCRdb's version includes in-frame clones alone and lacks a portion of them. This sample has about 240,000 clones, with around nine tenths found just once. The source material was peripheral blood. These receptors came from a woman in her 70s with active or convalescent COVID-19.

The J gene is TRBJ2-5, the V gene TRBV18; D is unresolved. Germline V gives CDR1 KGHSH, CDR2 LQKENI. The CDR3 runs to 13 residues. V lost 2 bases to trimming and J lost 4 bases, with 8 bases between them. CDR3 amino acids: CASSPVTGETQYF. DNA of the CDR3: TGTGCCAGCTCACCAGTAACGGGAGAGACCCAGTACTTC.

This clone has a handful of counts. The chain is built from TRBV12-3 or TRBV12-4 and TRBJ1-2, with D maybe TRBD1 (6 bases). Trimming shortened V by 4 bases and J by 8 bases, and 11 bases separated the two germline ends. The CDR3 contains 12 residues. CDR3 DNA sequence: TGTGCCAGCAGTTCCACAGGGTACGGCTACACCTTC. Protein product: CASSSTGYGYTF.

The CDR3 coding sequence is TGCGCCAGCAGCCAAGGGGCAGGTGTCACTGAAGCTTTCTTT. Translated, it gives CASSQGAGVTEAFF. J is TRBJ1-1 and V is TRBV4-3, with unresolved D. Per germline, CDR1 LGHNA and CDR2 YSLEER. V lost 1 base to trimming and J lost 4 bases, with 10 bases between them. The CDR3 runs to 14 residues.

V and J are TRBV15 and TRBJ2-7; D is ambiguous. With 0 bases removed from V and 0 bases from J, the gap between germline ends came to 6 bases. CDR3 length: 14 residues. Germline-derived CDR1 and CDR2 are LNHNV and YYDKDF (reference sequence). CDR3 loop: CATSRDVNSYEQYF. CDR3 in DNA: TGTGCCACCAGCAGAGATGTCAACTCCTACGAGCAGTACTTC.

This chain joins TRBV7-2 and TRBJ1-3; D not certain. V was cut by 7 bases and J by 0 bases, with 7 bases left in between. Germline V CDR1 and CDR2: SGHTA, FQGNSA. The length of the CDR3 is 13 residues. The CDR3 protein is CASTPRSGNTIYF. DNA of the CDR3: TGTGCCAGCACCCCCCGCTCTGGAAACACCATATATTTT.

This chain joins TRBV21-1 and TRBJ2-5; TRBD1, the D gene given by the table, was not confirmed from the DNA. TRBV21-1 is described as a pseudogene. There are 15 residues in the CDR3. In DNA form, the CDR3 reads TGTGCCAGCAGCAAAGTGGCAGGTTGCCAAGAGACCCAGTACTTC. It encodes CASSKVAGCQETQYF.

This clone was observed a few times. The rearrangement joins TRBV5-6 to TRBJ2-1, with a possible D match to TRBD1 (6 bases). From germline, CDR1 is SGHDT and CDR2 YYEEEE. CDR3 size: 18 residues. V was cut by 1 base and J by 4 bases, with 21 bases left in between. The DNA for the CDR3 is TGTGCCAGCAGCTTGTCCATTACTCAGGGGTCAGCGTACAATGAGCAGTTCTTC. As protein: CASSLSITQGSAYNEQFF.

A remark on this clone: The same CDR3 is also encoded by other DNA sequences in this sample. The chain joins TRBV4-2 to TRBJ1-3; weak D call: TRBD1 (5 bases). Per germline, CDR1 LGHNA and CDR2 YNFKEQ. Trimming removed 0 bases at V and 4 bases at J, with 10 bases between. This CDR3 spans 15 amino acids. CDR3 residues: CASSQEGGSGNTIYF. The CDR3 bases are TGTGCCAGCAGCCAAGAGGGGGGGAGCGGAAACACCATATATTTT.

The sample holds one count of this clone. The J gene is TRBJ2-5, the V gene TRBV11-3; perhaps TRBD1 as D (5 bases). V dropped 5 bases and J dropped 2 bases, with 18 bases sitting between them. CDR1 is SGHNT, CDR2 YENEEA, per germline. The CDR3 totals 16 residues. The CDR3 DNA reads as TGTGCCAGCAGCCTTAAAAGGGGCAGGCAACAAGAGACCCAGTACTTC. Translating it yields CASSLKRGRQQETQYF.

This clone was observed a handful of times. CDR3 residues: CASSYSGRGNTEAFF. CDR3 nucleotides: TGTGCCAGCAGTTACTCCGGGCGGGGGAACACTGAAGCTTTCTTT. The rearrangement joins TRBV6-2 or TRBV6-3 to TRBJ1-1; D is ambiguous. The CDR3 covers 15 residues. Per the germline V gene, CDR1 is MNHEY and CDR2 is SVGEGT. With 0 bases removed from V and 1 base from J, the gap between germline ends came to 9 bases.

The rearrangement links TRBV2 to TRBJ1-1; no firm D call. Per the germline V gene, CDR1 is SNHLY and CDR2 is FYNNEI. V was pared by 7 bases and J by 0 bases, with 3 bases between. The CDR3 is made up of 11 amino acids. CDR3 residues: CASTLNTEAFF. In nucleotides, the CDR3 is TGTGCCAGCACTCTGAACACTGAAGCTTTCTTT.

The V and J genes are TRBV2 and TRBJ1-2; D not certain. CDR1 is SNHLY, CDR2 FYNNEI, per germline. The CDR3 consists of 13 residues. Trimming shortened V by 3 bases and J by 2 bases, and 7 bases separated the two germline ends. The DNA for the CDR3 is TGTGCCAGCAGTGATGCAGGAAACTATGGCTACACCTTC. Its protein product is CASSDAGNYGYTF.

V gene TRBV6-2 or TRBV6-3 combines with J gene TRBJ2-1; the match to TRBD2 covers 8 bases. Germline assignment: CDR1 MNHEY and CDR2 SVGEGT. This CDR3 spans 16 amino acids. The V and J ends lost 0 bases and 4 bases, in that order; junction bases with no gene match: 5. This CDR3 reads CASSYSGGGRYNEQFF. The DNA for the CDR3 is TGTGCCAGCAGTTACTCTGGCGGGGGGAGGTACAATGAGCAGTTCTTC.

The V and J genes are TRBV5-6 and TRBJ1-2; 7 nucleotides agree with TRBD1. V shed 6 bases and J 9 bases; nucleotides not matched to a gene: 11. The CDR3 covers 13 residues. CDR1 is SGHDT, CDR2 YYEEEE, per germline. In nucleotides, the CDR3 is TGTGCCAGCACCGGCCGGGACAGCCATAGCTACACCTTC. Translating gives CASTGRDSHSYTF.

This clone was recorded only once. The V gene is TRBV7-8, the J gene TRBJ1-1, with 8 bases that match TRBD1. Germline CDR1 SGHVS, CDR2 FQNEAQ. The CDR3 covers 12 residues. J gave up 5 bases and V 5 bases, and 1 base lay outside the gene matches. The CDR3 spells CASSRQGTEAFF. CDR3 bases: TGTGCCAGCAGCCGACAGGGGACTGAAGCTTTCTTT.

This sequence joins TRBV7-2 and TRBJ1-1; D may be TRBD1 (6 bases). V was pared by 4 bases and J by 10 bases, with 25 bases between. CDR1 is SGHTA, CDR2 FQGNSA, per germline. This CDR3 spans 16 amino acids. CDR3 region: CASSSSSRGGRMSAFF. In DNA, the CDR3 is TGTGCCAGCAGCTCATCATCGCGGGGGGGCCGGATGTCAGCTTTCTTT.

The chain links TRBV6-5 to TRBJ1-2; D is unresolved. CDR3 length equals 14 residues. With 6 bases removed from V and 3 bases from J, the gap between germline ends came to 14 bases. Germline CDR1 MNHEY, CDR2 SVGAGI. This CDR3 is CASSATGRHYGYTF. CDR3 nucleotides: TGTGCCAGCAGCGCAACGGGAAGGCACTATGGCTACACCTTC.

The chain uses TRBV9 and TRBJ2-1; a possible D gene is TRBD2 (6 bases). CDR3 length: 15 amino acids. V gave up 4 bases and J gave up 0 bases, with 11 bases separating them. Germline V gene data show CDR1 as SGDLS and CDR2 as YYNGEE. Written as DNA, the CDR3 is TGTGCCAGCAGCACGGGGGTATCCTCCTACAATGAGCAGTTCTTC. Translated, it gives CASSTGVSSYNEQFF.

The rearrangement links TRBV10-3 to TRBJ1-1; D uncertain. CDR3 length equals 13 residues. V was clipped by 4 bases and J by 0 bases, with 6 bases between them. Looked up from germline, CDR1 is ENHRY and CDR2 is SYGVKD. CDR3 sequence: CAISAEVNTEAFF. For the CDR3, the DNA is TGTGCCATCAGTGCTGAGGTGAACACTGAAGCTTTCTTT.

Worth noting for this clone: Here the CDR3 omits its conserved ending phenylalanine or tryptophan, so a read error is the likely source. This chain joins TRBV5-6 and TRBJ1-2; 10 bases map to TRBD1. The CDR3 has 17 amino acids. Losses at the gene ends were 3 bases for V and 0 bases for J; bases not matched to a gene: 8. The V gene's germline CDR1 is SGHDT and CDR2 YYEEEE. As DNA, the CDR3 is TGTGCCAGCAGCTCACTTGGACAGGGGGGAACTAACTATGGCTACACCCTC. Translated: CASSSLGQGGTNYGYTL.

This clone was seen a few times. The rearrangement links TRBV6-2 or TRBV6-3 to TRBJ2-7; D call uncertain. In germline, CDR1 is MNHEY, CDR2 SVGEGT. V shed 5 bases and J shed 5 bases, with 13 bases lying between them. CDR3 length equals 13 residues. The CDR3 DNA sequence: TGTGCCAGCAGTCGCTACGTGAGTGACGAGCAGTACTTC. Protein product: CASSRYVSDEQYF.

In this sample, this clone turned up a few times. This sequence joins TRBV6-2 or TRBV6-3 and TRBJ1-2, with 8 bases matching TRBD1. V trimming: 6 bases; J trimming: 7 bases; junction bases outside the gene matches: 7. Germline lookup yields CDR1 MNHEY and CDR2 SVGEGT. The CDR3 has 13 residues. CDR3 nucleotide sequence: TGTGCCAGCAGCCAGACCAGGGGGCCTGGCTACACCTTC. Its protein is CASSQTRGPGYTF.

This clone was counted between two and nine times. For the CDR3, the DNA is TGTGCCAGCAGTTATTGGACAGGGTACACCTACGAGCAGTACTTC. It is translated as CASSYWTGYTYEQYF. V usage is TRBV6-2 or TRBV6-3 and J usage is TRBJ2-7; TRBD1 aligns across 8 bases. Germline CDR1 is MNHEY and CDR2 is SVGEGT. The V gene end was trimmed by 3 bases and the J gene end by 2 bases; junction bases not matched to a gene: 6. This CDR3 contains 15 residues.

The chain uses TRBV10-3 and TRBJ2-3, with 10 bases matching TRBD2. This CDR3 spans 17 amino acids. Germline V CDR1 and CDR2: ENHRY, SYGVKD. V lost 0 bases, J lost 2 bases, and 5 bases stayed unmatched. The CDR3 DNA follows: TGTGCCATCAGTGAGTCGGCAGCGGGGGGGCCCACAGATACGCAGTATTTT. Translation: CAISESAAGGPTDTQYF.

V gene TRBV4-3 combines with J gene TRBJ2-1; 7 positions agree with TRBD1. V lost 4 bases and J lost 2; bases outside the gene matches: 14. Germline CDR1 LGHNA, CDR2 YSLEER. The CDR3 runs 18 residues. CDR3 DNA sequence: TGCGCCAGCAGCCTCCGGCGACAGGGAACCCTCCCCTACAATGAGCAGTTCTTC. The encoded protein is CASSLRRQGTLPYNEQFF.

The rearrangement links TRBV2 to TRBJ1-2; no definite D call. Germline values: CDR1 SNHLY, CDR2 FYNNEI. This CDR3 has 15 amino acids. Trimming removed 6 bases at V and 0 bases at J, with 14 bases between. CDR3 loop: CASRATPDTNYGYTF. The CDR3 DNA sequence: TGTGCCAGCAGGGCCACACCTGATACTAACTATGGCTACACCTTC. The full variable domain, completed using reference TRBV2 and TRBJ1-2, is EPEVTQTPSHQVTQMGQEVILRCVPISNHLYFYWYRQILGQKVEFLVSFYNNEISEKSEIFDDQFSVERPDGSNFTLKIRSTKLEDSAMYFCASRATPDTNYGYTFGSGTRLTVV.

The rearrangement uses TRBV6-2 or TRBV6-3 and TRBJ1-3, with D uncertain. The V and J ends lost 5 bases and 4 bases respectively, with 9 bases between them. Germline V gene lookup returns CDR1 MNHEY and CDR2 SVGEGT. CDR3 length: 13 residues. CDR3: CASSMTSGNTIYF. CDR3 nucleotide sequence: TGTGCCAGCAGTATGACATCCGGAAACACCATATATTTT.

This clone was recorded once. CDR3 nucleotide sequence: TGTGCCAGCTCACCGCCGGGACTCGGAGGCAATCAGCCCCAGCATTTT. Translation gives CASSPPGLGGNQPQHF. This chain uses TRBV18 with TRBJ1-5, with D possibly being TRBD1 (5 bases). Deletions cut 3 bases from V and 2 bases from J, with 14 bases between. CDR1 and CDR2 (germline): KGHSH, LQKENI. The CDR3 is 16 residues long.

The chain is built from TRBV10-3 and TRBJ2-5; no clear D gene. Germline loops: CDR1 ENHRY, CDR2 SYGVKD. This CDR3 is built from 12 residues. Trimming cost V 3 bases and J 3 bases, with 5 bases left between them. CDR3 protein: CAISENKETQYF. CDR3 DNA: TGTGCCATCAGTGAAAATAAAGAGACCCAGTACTTC.

The rearrangement links TRBV12-3 or TRBV12-4 to TRBJ2-7, with TRBD1 identical over 8 bases. The J segment lost 6 bases and the V segment lost 6 bases, leaving 7 bases of the junction unmatched. The CDR3 is 13 residues long. The CDR3 nucleotides are TGTGCCAGCAGCCGGGGACAGGTATTCGAGCAGTACTTC. Protein: CASSRGQVFEQYF.

The V call is TRBV12-3 or TRBV12-4, the J call TRBJ1-3; D remains unclear. CDR3 length equals 11 residues. V was cut by 10 bases and J by 8 bases, with 12 bases left in between. CDR3 sequence (DNA): TGTGCCACCAGAAACCGAGACACCATATATTTT. It specifies CATRNRDTIYF.

With regard to this clone: Distinct nucleotide sequences in the sample also encode this CDR3. The chain employs TRBV6-4 and TRBJ1-1; D ambiguous. V lost 5 bases and J 0 bases, leaving 7 bases between the germline ends. Germline V lookup: CDR1 MRHNA, CDR2 SNTAGT. The CDR3 is 13 amino acids. CDR3: CASSRDLNTEAFF. The DNA for the CDR3 is TGTGCCAGCAGTCGGGATCTGAACACTGAAGCTTTCTTT.